This T cell receptor beta chain was recovered during a study of shared T cell receptors in the human thymus. This CDR3 has 11 amino acids. Trimming pared 3 bases from V and 6 bases from J, leaving 5 bases between. Germline V gene data show CDR1 as LNHDA and CDR2 as SQIVND (reference sequence). Sequenced by immunoSEQ multiplex PCR; TCRdb stores in-frame clones only, minus some. The table records about 500,000 clones, 78% of them present only once. These data were also reused for a study on human thymus T cells. According to that study: Gene usage for V and J segments appeared biased in thymic and blood repertoires. Highly overlapping thymic repertoires in unrelated individuals were reported by related research.

The sample was thymocytes. The chain is built from TRBV19 and TRBJ1-1; no firm D call. This clonotype originated in a boy under three years old with a congenital heart defect. CDR3 coding DNA: TGTGCCAGTAGTATTCAGTCTGAAGCTTTCTTT. Its protein is CASSIQSEAFF.